The 22 T cell receptor beta chains in this list originate from one sample, sequenced in a study of blood T cell repertoires in COVID-19. Generated by immunoSEQ multiplex PCR, the TCRdb table keeps only in-frame clones and is missing some. The repertoire holds some 90,000 clones, roughly 85% seen once, with around 20% in the top ten. The source material was peripheral blood. Every receptor here comes from a woman aged 55-70 years with COVID-19, enrolled during active disease.

The chain is built from TRBV2 and TRBJ1-2, with unresolved D. The V end was cut by 0 bases, the J end by 6 bases, with 11 bases between. The CDR3 length is 14 residues. The germline V gene encodes CDR1 SNHLY and CDR2 FYNNEI. CDR3 bases: TGTGCCAGCAGTGAAGCATCGAGGTCTGATGGCTACACCTTC. Translation gives CASSEASRSDGYTF. The whole variable domain, remainder taken from reference TRBV2 and TRBJ1-2, is EPEVTQTPSHQVTQMGQEVILRCVPISNHLYFYWYRQILGQKVEFLVSFYNNEISEKSEIFDDQFSVERPDGSNFTLKIRSTKLEDSAMYFCASSEASRSDGYTFGSGTRLTVV.

The V gene is TRBV27, the J gene TRBJ2-5; tentatively, D is TRBD1 (5 bases). V lost 3 bases, J lost 4 bases, and 12 bases lay in between. The germline CDR1 and CDR2 sequences are MNHEY and SMNVEV (reference sequence). The CDR3 length is 14 residues. CDR3: CASSFSGLGETQYF. The CDR3 region has the DNA TGTGCCAGCAGTTTTTCAGGGCTCGGAGAGACCCAGTACTTC.

The chain combines TRBV30 with TRBJ1-1; TRBD1 matches 8 bases. The CDR3 length is 14 residues. CDR1 GTSNPN and CDR2 SVGIG come from the germline V gene (reference sequence). V lost 4 bases, J lost 0 bases, and 4 bases stayed unmatched. This chain's CDR3 is CAWTGTGMNTEAFF. DNA of the CDR3: TGTGCCTGGACTGGGACAGGCATGAACACTGAAGCTTTCTTT.

There are a few counts of this clone. The chain employs TRBV19 and TRBJ1-6; 11 nucleotides line up with TRBD1. The CDR3 covers 15 residues. Germline V gives CDR1 LNHDA, CDR2 SQIVND (reference sequence). V lost 5 bases and J lost 9; bases outside the gene matches: 6. Here the CDR3 reads CASSPGDRGSSPLHF. The CDR3 DNA sequence: TGTGCCAGTAGTCCAGGGGACAGGGGGAGTTCACCCCTCCACTTT.

V and J are TRBV5-8 and TRBJ2-1, with 11 bases aligning to TRBD2. The CDR3 spans 15 residues. Unmatched junction bases numbered 8, after V lost 4 bases and J lost 8 bases. CDR1 and CDR2 from the germline V gene are SGHTS and YDEGEE. The CDR3 coding sequence is TGTGCCAGCAGCCGAGGACTAGCGGGTAACGATGAGCAGTTCTTC. Protein: CASSRGLAGNDEQFF.

The gene calls are TRBV18 and TRBJ1-1; D is perhaps TRBD1 (5 bases). V lost 5 bases and J lost 5, with 12 bases in between. The V gene's germline CDR1 is KGHSH and CDR2 LQKENI. The CDR3 covers 13 residues. The CDR3 sequence: CASSVGEGTEAFF. In DNA, the CDR3 is TGTGCCAGCTCAGTAGGGGAGGGGACTGAAGCTTTCTTT. The whole variable domain, remainder taken from reference TRBV18 and TRBJ1-1, is NAGVMQNPRHLVRRRGQEARLRCSPMKGHSHVYWYRQLPEEGLKFMVYLQKENIIDESGMPKERFSAEFPKEGPSILRIQQVVRGDSAAYFCASSVGEGTEAFFGQGTRLTVV.

V gene TRBV30 combines with J gene TRBJ2-7, with a weak D call TRBD2 (6 bases). The germline V and J ends were trimmed by 2 bases and 3 bases, with 11 bases remaining between them. This CDR3 region has 13 residues. In germline, CDR1 is GTSNPN, CDR2 SVGIG (reference sequence). The CDR3 loop reads CAWSKGGFYEQYF. The CDR3 DNA reads as TGTGCCTGGAGTAAAGGAGGGTTCTACGAGCAGTACTTC.

This clone was seen only a few times. The chain uses TRBV4-1 and TRBJ2-2; no clear D. This CDR3 spans 14 amino acids. Germline CDR1 MGHRA, CDR2 YSYEKL. The V and J ends lost 0 bases and 6 bases respectively, with 8 bases between them. DNA of the CDR3: TGCGCCAGCAGCCAAGATCATCCGGCCGGGGAGCTGTTTTTT. This gives the protein CASSQDHPAGELFF.

This chain uses TRBV20-1 with TRBJ2-3; D possibly corresponds to TRBD2 (5 bases). CDR1 and CDR2 (germline): DFQATT, SNEGSKA (reference sequence). The CDR3 extends over 10 amino acids. CDR3 bases: TGCAGCCCGGCGGGAGATACGCAGTATTTT. It encodes CSPAGDTQYF.

The J gene is TRBJ1-2, the V gene TRBV6-5; 9 nucleotides match TRBD1. V trimming: 8 bases; J trimming: 8 bases; junction bases outside the gene matches: 15. Germline V gene lookup returns CDR1 MNHEY and CDR2 SVGAGI. The CDR3 has 15 amino acids. This CDR3 reads CASHIRPGQGGGYTF. CDR3 DNA: TGTGCCAGCCATATACGACCGGGACAGGGTGGAGGCTACACCTTC.

The chain employs TRBV21-1 and TRBJ2-1; the table's D call, TRBD2, was not checked against the DNA. TRBV21-1 is a pseudogene segment. The CDR3 covers 22 residues. The CDR3 is CASSKGAPPGHRGLALMNEQFF. Here the CDR3 DNA reads TGTGCCAGCAGCAAGGGGGCCCCGCCGGGACACCGGGGACTAGCCCTCATGAATGAGCAGTTCTTC.

The rearrangement joins TRBV5-5 to TRBJ2-1; D perhaps matches TRBD1 (6 bases). Per germline, CDR1 SGHKS and CDR2 YYEKEE (reference sequence). The CDR3 is 16 residues long. The ends were cut back, 5 bases at V and 0 bases at J, with 15 bases in the middle. The CDR3 spells CASRKSGQSSYNEQFF. The CDR3 DNA follows: TGTGCCAGCAGAAAAAGCGGACAGAGCTCCTACAATGAGCAGTTCTTC. The full variable domain, its missing parts supplied by reference TRBV5-5 and TRBJ2-1, is DAGVTQSPTHLIKTRGQQVTLRCSPISGHKSVSWYQQVLGQGPQFIFQYYEKEERGRGNFPDRFSARQFPNYSSELNVNALLLGDSALYLCASRKSGQSSYNEQFFGPGTRLTVL.

This chain joins TRBV12-3 or TRBV12-4 and TRBJ1-4, with D hard to call. The CDR3 loop spans 13 amino acids. Trimming removed 1 base from V and 8 bases from J, with 8 bases in between. The CDR3 is CASSLEMREKLFF. The CDR3 DNA reads as TGTGCCAGCAGTTTAGAAATGCGGGAAAAACTGTTTTTT.

V and J are TRBV19 and TRBJ1-5; tentative D call: TRBD1 (5 bases). V was trimmed by 1 base and J by 5 bases, leaving 18 bases between them. The CDR3 spans 17 residues. Germline assignment: CDR1 LNHDA and CDR2 SQIVND (reference sequence). This CDR3 reads CASSIGRGIRGYQPQHF. CDR3 nucleotides: TGTGCCAGTAGTATAGGGAGGGGCATAAGGGGTTATCAGCCCCAGCATTTT. Using reference TRBV19 and TRBJ1-5 for the parts outside the CDR3, the full variable domain is DGGITQSPKYLFRKEGQNVTLSCEQNLNHDAMYWYRQDPGQGLRLIYYSQIVNDFQKGDIAEGYSVSREKKESFPLTVTSAQKNPTAFYLCASSIGRGIRGYQPQHFGDGTRLSIL.

The rearrangement uses TRBV6-5 and TRBJ1-1, with TRBD1 as a possible D gene (6 bases). Trimming stripped 6 bases from V and 1 base from J, with 9 bases between. Germline values: CDR1 MNHEY, CDR2 SVGAGI. The CDR3 covers 13 residues. This CDR3 is CASSRTANTEAFF. The CDR3 DNA reads as TGTGCCAGCAGCAGGACAGCGAACACTGAAGCTTTCTTT.

V usage is TRBV24-1 and J usage is TRBJ2-3, with unresolved D. This CDR3 is 16 amino acids long. Germline V gene lookup returns CDR1 KGHDR and CDR2 SFDVKD. Trimming removed 2 bases at V and 2 bases at J, with 13 bases between. DNA of the CDR3: TGTGCCACCAGTGATTGGCAGGCAAACCTCACAGATACGCAGTATTTT. It specifies CATSDWQANLTDTQYF.

The chain employs TRBV19 and TRBJ2-2; TRBD1 matches at 7 bases. The CDR3 is made up of 14 amino acids. V was clipped by 2 bases and J by 7 bases; unmatched bases: 4. CDR1 is LNHDA and CDR2 is SQIVND in the germline V gene (reference sequence). CDR3 residues: CASSITGAIGELFF. The CDR3 region has the DNA TGTGCCAGTAGTATAACAGGGGCTATCGGGGAGCTGTTTTTT.

V usage is TRBV7-3 and J usage is TRBJ2-1; 8 nucleotides align to TRBD1. Germline assignment: CDR1 SGHTA and CDR2 FQGTGA. The trim removed 3 bases at V and 9 bases at J, leaving 4 bases unmatched. This CDR3 spans 13 amino acids. CDR3: CASSFGQGTEQFF. Written as DNA, the CDR3 is TGTGCCAGCAGCTTCGGACAGGGTACTGAGCAGTTCTTC.

The CDR3 DNA follows: TGTGCCAGCTCACCAGACAGGGCCTGGGCCAACGTCCTGACTTTC. This codes for CASSPDRAWANVLTF. The chain is built from TRBV18 and TRBJ2-6; 7 bases fit TRBD1. The germline V gene encodes CDR1 KGHSH and CDR2 LQKENI. The trim removed 2 bases at V and 5 bases at J, leaving 3 bases unmatched. CDR3 size: 15 residues.

The chain is built from TRBV5-8 and TRBJ1-2; D unclear. The V and J ends lost 0 bases and 5 bases respectively, with 5 bases between them. This CDR3 has 12 residues. Germline lookup yields CDR1 SGHTS and CDR2 YDEGEE. The CDR3 nucleotides read TGTGCCAGCAGCTTGGTTCAATATGGCTACACCTTC. Translating gives CASSLVQYGYTF.

This clone was picked up one time. V usage is TRBV28 and J usage is TRBJ2-7; D is perhaps TRBD1 (5 bases). Germline CDR1 and CDR2: MDHEN and SYDVKM. Trimming shortened V by 10 bases and J by 0 bases, and 16 bases separated the two germline ends. The CDR3 sequence is 14 residues long. CDR3 sequence reads: CATVLGLPSYEQYF. Written as DNA, the CDR3 is TGTGCCACCGTCCTGGGGCTCCCCTCCTACGAGCAGTACTTC.

V and J are TRBV7-8 and TRBJ1-4; a possible D gene is TRBD1 (6 bases). The ends were cut back, 3 bases at V and 4 bases at J, with 12 bases in the middle. Germline-derived CDR1 and CDR2 are SGHVS and FQNEAQ. This CDR3 has 15 residues. CDR3 loop: CASSFPGHDNEKLFF. CDR3 in DNA: TGTGCCAGCAGCTTCCCGGGACACGATAATGAAAAACTGTTTTTT. Full variable domain (outside the CDR3, taken from reference TRBV7-8 and TRBJ1-4): GAGVSQSPRYKVAKRGQDVALRCDPISGHVSLFWYQQALGQGPEFLTYFQNEAQLDKSGLPSDRFFAERPEGSVSTLKIQRTQQEDSAVYLCASSFPGHDNEKLFFGSGTQLSVL.